This T cell receptor (beta chain) was sequenced in a study of T-cell memory formation after mild COVID-19. TCRdb ran MiXCR on the 5' RACE reads and lists one entry per CDR3 protein. The sample consists of roughly 280,000 distinct CDR3 sequences, 15% to 20% of them appearing once. The sample holds a few counts of this clonotype. The CDR3 extends over 13 amino acids. V lost 5 bases and J 5 bases, leaving 10 bases between the germline ends. The sequenced material came from PBMCs or a T cell subset sorted from them (not recorded which). This chain links TRBV12-3 or TRBV12-4 with TRBJ1-5; D unresolved. The TCR originated in a man aged 18-30 years who had mild COVID-19 (a few samples of this study predate the infection). Cell type and time point are not known. The CDR3 DNA sequence: TGTGCCAGCAGTGGTACGGGCGATCAGCCCCAGCATTTT. It codes for CASSGTGDQPQHF.